These 15 T cell receptor beta chains came from one sample sequenced in a study of T cells after posttransplantation cyclophosphamide. Libraries were prepared by immunoSEQ multiplex PCR; TCRdb keeps only in-frame clonotypes and omits some of them. Among 12,000 or so clones listed, over 80% were seen once. Treatment was busulfan-fludarabine conditioning, a marrow graft, and cyclophosphamide on days +3 and +4. This sample comprised PBMCs, obtained after allogeneic stem cell transplant with posttransplant cyclophosphamide. These receptors were taken from a female patient younger than 45 who received an allogeneic stem cell transplant from an unrelated donor, was CMV-positive, and had no GVHD. Among the T cells, some may be from the graft donor.

The V gene is TRBV7-9, the J gene TRBJ2-1; 10 bases map to TRBD2. The CDR3 is 15 amino acids. With V trimmed by 4 bases and J by 7 bases, 7 bases remained unmatched. The germline V gene encodes CDR1 SEHNR and CDR2 FQNEAQ (reference sequence). The CDR3 here is CASSWEAGGRNEQFF. The CDR3 DNA reads TGTGCCAGCAGCTGGGAAGCGGGAGGGAGGAATGAGCAGTTCTTC.

The chain combines TRBV6-5 with TRBJ1-2; TRBD1 matches at 8 bases. Germline assignment: CDR1 MNHEY and CDR2 SVGAGI. This CDR3 is 16 amino acids long. V gave up 2 bases and J gave up 0 bases; unmatched junction bases: 5. CDR3 sequence: CASSYAGGAANYGYTF. CDR3 bases: TGTGCCAGCAGTTACGCAGGGGGCGCCGCTAACTATGGCTACACCTTC.

The chain uses TRBV27 and TRBJ2-5, with 10 bases aligning to TRBD1. Trimming removed 6 bases from V and 5 bases from J; junction bases left unmatched: 9. Germline CDR1 reads MNHEY; CDR2 reads SMNVEV (reference sequence). The CDR3 extends over 15 amino acids. CDR3: CASSSSTGGAETQYF. The CDR3 nucleotides are TGTGCCAGCAGCTCCTCGACAGGGGGCGCGGAGACCCAGTACTTC.

This sequence joins TRBV28 and TRBJ2-5; D is unresolved. The end of the DNA fits TRBJ2-7 better, so the J call may be wrong. This CDR3 is 11 amino acids long. CDR1 and CDR2 from the germline V gene are MDHEN and SYDVKM. The CDR3 loop reads CASSFNYEQYF. CDR3 bases: TGTGCCAGCAGTTTTAACTACGAGCAGTACTTC.

V gene TRBV15 combines with J gene TRBJ2-6, with 10 bases matching TRBD2. With V trimmed by 3 bases and J by 2 bases, 10 bases remained unmatched. The V gene's germline CDR1 is LNHNV and CDR2 YYDKDF (reference sequence). The CDR3 is 19 residues long. CDR3 nucleotide sequence: TGTGCCACCAGCAGTTACCGCACTAGCGGGAAGCCTGGGGCCAACGTCCTGACTTTC. Residues: CATSSYRTSGKPGANVLTF.

This rearrangement joins TRBV30 to TRBJ2-4, with 9 bases identical to TRBD1. The CDR3 loop spans 14 amino acids. The trim removed 4 bases at V and 7 bases at J, leaving 8 bases unmatched. CDR1 and CDR2 from the germline V gene are GTSNPN and SVGIG (reference sequence). Here the CDR3 reads CAWTSGQGKNIQYF. CDR3 coding DNA: TGTGCCTGGACCTCGGGACAGGGAAAGAACATTCAGTACTTC.

V is TRBV30 and J is TRBJ1-5; the D is unclear. V lost 0 bases and J 5 bases, leaving 8 bases between the germline ends. The CDR3 consists of 13 residues. Looked up from germline, CDR1 is GTSNPN and CDR2 is SVGIG (reference sequence). The CDR3 loop is CAWSVRGDQPQHF. DNA of the CDR3: TGTGCCTGGAGTGTACGGGGAGATCAGCCCCAGCATTTT.

V gene TRBV10-3 combines with J gene TRBJ2-6, with 7 nucleotides matching TRBD1. This CDR3 contains 17 residues. Germline trimming cut 11 bases from V and 1 base from J; bases unmatched to any gene: 14. Germline V gene data show CDR1 as ENHRY and CDR2 as SYGVKD. The CDR3 loop reads CAATQGLTPSGANVLTF. The CDR3 DNA reads as TGTGCCGCTACACAGGGGCTGACTCCTTCTGGGGCCAACGTCCTGACTTTC.

The V and J genes are TRBV5-8 and TRBJ2-1; 7 nucleotides line up with TRBD1. J was trimmed by 6 bases and V by 2 bases; bases with no gene match: 8. Germline V gene lookup returns CDR1 SGHTS and CDR2 YDEGEE. CDR3 size: 15 residues. CDR3 in DNA: TGTGCCAGCAGCTTTAGGGGGCATACGGGCAATGAGCAGTTCTTC. It is translated as CASSFRGHTGNEQFF.

V usage is TRBV28 and J usage is TRBJ1-3, with 8 bases fitting TRBD1. Per the germline V gene, CDR1 is MDHEN and CDR2 is SYDVKM. J gave up 1 base and V 6 bases, and 5 bases lay outside the gene matches. This CDR3 has 15 residues. The CDR3 spells CASSARQGSGNTIYF. The CDR3 DNA is TGTGCCAGCAGCGCTCGACAGGGGTCTGGAAACACCATATATTTT.

The chain combines TRBV7-2 with TRBJ1-4; D not certain. The germline V and J ends were trimmed by 5 bases and 11 bases, with 15 bases remaining between them. The CDR3 has 13 residues. Looked up from germline, CDR1 is SGHTA and CDR2 is FQGNSA. Here the CDR3 DNA reads TGTGCCAGCAGCAGACCCCCCGACTGGAAACTGTTTTTT. It yields the protein CASSRPPDWKLFF. The entire variable domain, with the rest obtained from reference TRBV7-2 and TRBJ1-4, is as follows: GAGVSQSPSNKVTEKGKDVELRCDPISGHTALYWYRQSLGQGLEFLIYFQGNSAPDKSGLPSDRFSAERTGGSVSTLTIQRTQQEDSAVYLCASSRPPDWKLFFGSGTQLSVL.

The CDR3 DNA sequence: TGTGCCAGCAGTTCGCTCCCCTTATACGAGCAGTACTTC. This gives the protein CASSSLPLYEQYF. V gene TRBV28 combines with J gene TRBJ2-5; no firm D call. The DNA end lines up better with TRBJ2-7; the J call may be wrong. Germline V lookup: CDR1 MDHEN, CDR2 SYDVKM. The length of the CDR3 is 13 residues.

The chain joins TRBV6-1 to TRBJ2-3; the match to TRBD1 covers 9 bases. Germline V lookup: CDR1 MNHNS, CDR2 SASEGT. The length of the CDR3 is 14 residues. With 9 bases clipped from V and 5 bases from J, the junction kept 9 bases outside the gene matches. CDR3 sequence reads: CASLRDRVGDTQYF. The CDR3 nucleotides read TGTGCCAGTCTCCGGGACAGGGTTGGAGATACGCAGTATTTT.

The chain carries TRBV29-1 and TRBJ1-1; 8 positions match TRBD1. This CDR3 region has 12 residues. After removal of 7 bases from V and 5 bases from J, the junction contained 6 bases not matched to a gene. Germline CDR1 and CDR2: SQVTM and ANQGSEA. The CDR3 reads CSDRTGWTEAFF. As DNA, the CDR3 is TGCAGCGACCGGACAGGGTGGACTGAAGCTTTCTTT.

This clone was observed once. The chain employs TRBV7-9 and TRBJ1-2; D might be TRBD1 (5 bases). The germline gives CDR1 SEHNR, CDR2 FQNEAQ (reference sequence). Trimming removed 4 bases at V and 8 bases at J, with 14 bases between. This CDR3 has 13 residues. CDR3 region: CASSWGSQNGYTF. The CDR3 nucleotides read TGTGCCAGCAGCTGGGGCAGTCAGAACGGCTACACCTTC.